These T cell receptor beta chains were read from a single sample in a study of technical replicates of blood from several donors. The assay was immunoSEQ multiplex PCR, and TCRdb's table has in-frame clones only and misses some. The top ten hold almost 0.35% of the sample, which has around 100,000 clones, 90% to 95% seen once. Sequencing used T cells isolated from PBMCs. These receptors came from a human donor in good health. Both conserved end residues are part of each CDR3. Only part of the rows carry a size: once, few, many, or a class if the clone is expanded.

clone_size v_call cdr3_aa
- TRBV30 CAWSASVQETQYF
- TRBV4-2 CASSQESGRGANVLTF
- TRBV7-2 CASSFLAGGNEQFF
- TRBV28 CASRTGDNNEQFF
- TRBV14 CASSQDLDYGYTF
- TRBV10-3 CAIRAGGRTGELFF
- TRBV5-6 CASSLFSGVYEQYF
- TRBV29-1 CSVDRGLTDTQYF
- TRBV10-1 CASSDYTGGRVWEQFF
once TRBV11-3 CASSLGSDQETQYF
- TRBV5-6 CASSASTGVNQPQHF
- TRBV6-1 CASKGGLLNYGYTF
- TRBV11-2 CASSEDSSTDTQYF
- TRBV2 CASRTIQETQYF
- TRBV4-1 CASSQDQWGDRVYGYTF
- TRBV18 CASSPETGRTGELFF
- TRBV28 CASSLTGVYTF
- TRBV29-1 CSVPQGVGTEAFF
- TRBV5-1 CASSLRGGKTQYF
- TRBV5-8 CASSARQGTSAPHF
- TRBV5-5 CASSLLAGGDEQYF
- TRBV25-1 CASSGWTSSKSEQYF
once TRBV27 CASSLSPGGYGYTF
- TRBV2 CASSSRHRSEQYF
- TRBV28 CASSLEVGGAMYF
- TRBV5-1 CASSWTRDEQFF
- TRBV5-6 CASSLAGTSGRWAGELFF
- TRBV9 CASSGGLAGGSFAETQYF
once TRBV5-1 CASSLEGRQGYTF
- TRBV6-5 CASSSTSGTVSEQYF
- TRBV6-1 CASSDEQGAYQPQHF
- TRBV29-1 CSVYSSGSSADTQYF
- TRBV19 CASSIIVPTPGGTVITNTEAFF
- TRBV12-5 CASGLNRETQYF
- TRBV7-2 CASSLSSRGLQVFPDTQYF
once TRBV14 CASRSVLGLEQYF
- TRBV27 CASSLFQTYEQYF